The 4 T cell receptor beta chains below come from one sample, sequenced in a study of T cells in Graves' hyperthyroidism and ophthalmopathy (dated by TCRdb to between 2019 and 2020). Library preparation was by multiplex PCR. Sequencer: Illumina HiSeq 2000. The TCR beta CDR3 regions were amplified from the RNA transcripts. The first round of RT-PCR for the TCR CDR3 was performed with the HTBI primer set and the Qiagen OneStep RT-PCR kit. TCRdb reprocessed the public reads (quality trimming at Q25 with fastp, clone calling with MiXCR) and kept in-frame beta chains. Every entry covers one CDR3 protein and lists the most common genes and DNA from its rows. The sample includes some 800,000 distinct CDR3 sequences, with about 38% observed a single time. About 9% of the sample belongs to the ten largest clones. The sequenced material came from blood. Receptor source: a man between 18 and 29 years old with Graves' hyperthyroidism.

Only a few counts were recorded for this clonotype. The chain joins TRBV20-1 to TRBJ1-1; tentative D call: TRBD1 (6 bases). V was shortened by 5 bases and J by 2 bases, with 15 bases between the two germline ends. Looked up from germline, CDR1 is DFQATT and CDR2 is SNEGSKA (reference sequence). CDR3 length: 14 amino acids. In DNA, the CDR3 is TGCAGTGCTCACCGACAGGCGGTAAACACTGAAGCTTTCTTT. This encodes CSAHRQAVNTEAFF.

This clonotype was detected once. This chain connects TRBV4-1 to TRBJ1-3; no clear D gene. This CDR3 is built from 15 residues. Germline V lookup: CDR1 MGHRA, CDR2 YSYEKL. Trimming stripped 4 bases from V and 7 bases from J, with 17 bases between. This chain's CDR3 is CASSPEEGVRNTIYF. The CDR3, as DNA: TGCGCCAGCAGCCCGGAGGAGGGTGTCCGGAACACCATATATTTT.

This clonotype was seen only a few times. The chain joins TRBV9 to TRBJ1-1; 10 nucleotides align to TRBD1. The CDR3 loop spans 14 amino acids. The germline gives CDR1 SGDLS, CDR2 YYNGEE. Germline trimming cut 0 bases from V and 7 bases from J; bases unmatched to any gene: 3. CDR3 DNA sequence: TGTGCCAGCAGCGTAGGGACAGGGGGAAATGAAGCTTTCTTT. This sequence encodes CASSVGTGGNEAFF. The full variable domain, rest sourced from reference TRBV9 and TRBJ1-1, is DSGVTQTPKHLITATGQRVTLRCSPRSGDLSVYWYQQSLDQGLQFLIQYYNGEERAKGNILERFSAQQFPDLHSELNLSSLELGDSALYFCASSVGTGGNEAFFGQGTRLTVV.

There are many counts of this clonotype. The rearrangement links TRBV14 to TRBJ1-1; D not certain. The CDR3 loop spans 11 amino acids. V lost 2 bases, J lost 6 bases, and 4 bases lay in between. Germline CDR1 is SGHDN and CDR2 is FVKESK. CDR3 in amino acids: CASSQRAEAFF. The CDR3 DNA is TGTGCCAGCAGCCAAAGGGCTGAAGCTTTCTTT.